This T cell receptor beta chain was found in a study of blood T cell repertoires in COVID-19. Whole-study context: From the United States, Italy and Spain came samples of acute and convalescent COVID-19.

In the authors' methods: How many nucleated cells were present was estimated from reference gene primer amplification. Profiled with immunoSEQ multiplex PCR; TCRdb holds only in-frame clones, not every one. V and J calls and clone size follow that table, whereas D and trimming were derived from the DNA. The sample gives roughly 350,000 clones, under 95% of which show up once; roughly 3.4% is in the top ten. Germline CDR1 is MNHEY and CDR2 is SVGAGI. The CDR3 loop spans 15 amino acids. Trimming took off 0 bases at V and 4 bases at J, with 12 bases between the two ends. Material: peripheral blood. The sequence derives from a woman under 30 who had recovered from COVID-19. The V and J genes are TRBV6-5 and TRBJ1-2, with D tentatively TRBD1 (5 bases). In DNA, the CDR3 is TGTGCCAGCAGTTACTCGTCTGGGGCCTTCTATGGCTACACCTTC. This sequence encodes CASSYSSGAFYGYTF.